A single sample gave rise to the 26 T cell receptor beta chains below, sequenced in a study of cytomegalovirus exposure and HLA in healthy donors (dated by TCRdb to about 2017). Libraries were built with the immunoSEQ multiplex PCR assay. For the multiplex PCR, a mixture combining 60 forward primers for TCR Vbeta segments and 13 reverse primers for TCR Jbeta segments was used. TCRdb holds this immuneACCESS table with in-frame rearrangements only. Some clones are missing; in checked studies, unresolved V genes explain under half, and the rest has no known cause. The sample table on file contains some 120,000 clones. The top ten constitute 6.8% of the sample. Sequencing was done on a sample of PBMCs. The receptors originated from a man aged 35 to 55 in good health and CMV-seropositive.

The chain employs TRBV15 and TRBJ2-1; TRBD1 matches at 7 bases. The V gene's germline CDR1 is LNHNV and CDR2 YYDKDF (reference sequence). Trimming cost V 0 bases and J 1 base; bases outside gene matches: 9. The CDR3 length is 18 residues. The CDR3 bases are TGTGCCACCAGCAGAGATCAGATCGGACAGGATTCCTACAATGAGCAGTTCTTC. This codes for CATSRDQIGQDSYNEQFF. Using reference TRBV15 and TRBJ2-1 for the parts outside the CDR3, the full variable domain is DAMVIQNPRYQVTQFGKPVTLSCSQTLNHNVMYWYQQKSSQAPKLLFHYYDKDFNNEADTPDNFQSRRPNTSFCFLDIRSPGLGDTAMYLCATSRDQIGQDSYNEQFFGPGTRLTVL.

V usage is TRBV9 and J usage is TRBJ1-5, with D tentatively TRBD1 (6 bases). CDR1 is SGDLS, CDR2 YYNGEE, per germline. V gave up 4 bases and J gave up 7 bases, with 21 bases separating them. The CDR3 length is 16 residues. CDR3 sequence: CASSPGATVGGQPQHF. The CDR3 nucleotides are TGTGCCAGCAGCCCCGGAGCGACAGTTGGGGGCCAGCCCCAGCATTTT.

This chain links TRBV5-1 with TRBJ2-7; tentatively, D is TRBD2 (6 bases). Per the germline V gene, CDR1 is SGHRS and CDR2 is YFSETQ. The ends were cut back, 4 bases at V and 0 bases at J, with 14 bases in the middle. The CDR3 contains 15 residues. The CDR3 DNA sequence: TGCGCCAGCAGCCCAAGTGCGGGAAGCTCCTACGAGCAGTACTTC. It encodes CASSPSAGSSYEQYF.

V is TRBV2 and J is TRBJ2-5; a weak D match, TRBD1 (6 bases). Per germline, CDR1 SNHLY and CDR2 FYNNEI. The CDR3 sequence is 13 residues long. Trimming cost V 3 bases and J 5 bases, with 10 bases left between them. The CDR3 sequence is CASSDARGETQYF. The CDR3 DNA is TGTGCCAGCAGTGACGCGAGGGGGGAGACCCAGTACTTC.

The V gene is TRBV6-5, the J gene TRBJ1-6; perhaps TRBD1 as D (5 bases). CDR1 and CDR2 (germline): MNHEY, SVGAGI. The CDR3 sequence is 15 residues long. Trimming shortened V by 4 bases and J by 4 bases, and 11 bases separated the two germline ends. For the CDR3, the DNA is TGTGCCAGCAGTTGGGGCGGTCGGTATAATTCACCCCTCCACTTT. This codes for CASSWGGRYNSPLHF.

This sequence joins TRBV5-1 and TRBJ1-1; possibly TRBD1 for D (6 bases). The CDR3 contains 15 residues. Trimming left V 4 bases short and J 4 bases short, with 17 bases between. CDR1 and CDR2 from the germline V gene are SGHRS and YFSETQ. The CDR3 DNA reads as TGCGCCAGCAGCCTCCTCGGGGGGCCGCGCACTGAAGCTTTCTTT. It yields the protein CASSLLGGPRTEAFF. The full variable domain, in which reference TRBV5-1 and TRBJ1-1 provide the parts outside the CDR3, is KAGVTQTPRYLIKTRGQQVTLSCSPISGHRSVSWYQQTPGQGLQFLFEYFSETQRNKGNFPGRFSGRQFSNSRSEMNVSTLELGDSALYLCASSLLGGPRTEAFFGQGTRLTVV.

Here the CDR3 DNA reads TGTGCCAGTAGCCCCCGATTGGGGGGGCTAGAAGATACGCAGTATTTT. Protein sequence: CASSPRLGGLEDTQYF. This sequence joins TRBV19 and TRBJ2-3, with D perhaps matching TRBD2 (7 bases). V shed 6 bases and J shed 5 bases, with 21 bases lying between them. Per the germline V gene, CDR1 is LNHDA and CDR2 is SQIVND (reference sequence). This CDR3 region has 16 residues.

The chain uses TRBV29-1 and TRBJ1-1, with unresolved D. Germline CDR1 is SQVTM and CDR2 is ANQGSEA. This CDR3 contains 14 residues. The V and J ends lost 7 bases and 1 base respectively, with 16 bases between them. The DNA of the CDR3 is TGCAGCGCACTGATGGGGAGGCGGAACACTGAAGCTTTCTTT. It translates to CSALMGRRNTEAFF.

The genes are TRBV2 and TRBJ2-7, with 8 bases matching TRBD2. The CDR3 sequence is 13 residues long. The germline gives CDR1 SNHLY, CDR2 FYNNEI. With 8 bases clipped from V and 4 bases from J, the junction kept 7 bases outside the gene matches. The CDR3 nucleotides read TGTGCCAGCGGGGGGGGACTAGAATACGAGCAGTACTTC. This gives the protein CASGGGLEYEQYF. The full variable domain, in which reference TRBV2 and TRBJ2-7 provide the parts outside the CDR3, is EPEVTQTPSHQVTQMGQEVILRCVPISNHLYFYWYRQILGQKVEFLVSFYNNEISEKSEIFDDQFSVERPDGSNFTLKIRSTKLEDSAMYFCASGGGLEYEQYFGPGTRLTVT.

The CDR3 DNA reads TGTGCCAGCAGCCCTAGGGGTAGAGCAAATGAGCAGTTCTTC. It codes for CASSPRGRANEQFF. The chain couples TRBV7-9 to TRBJ2-1; tentatively, D is TRBD1 (5 bases). This CDR3 is 14 amino acids long. The V end was cut by 5 bases, the J end by 7 bases, with 15 bases between. Germline-derived CDR1 and CDR2 are SEHNR and FQNEAQ (reference sequence).

The gene calls are TRBV19 and TRBJ2-1, with D perhaps matching TRBD2 (6 bases). Trimming cost V 7 bases and J 7 bases, with 23 bases left between them. The CDR3 has 16 residues. Germline CDR1 LNHDA, CDR2 SQIVND (reference sequence). CDR3 bases: TGTGCCAGTATGCGACTCGCCGGGACTCCCTTAAATGAGCAGTTCTTC. This sequence encodes CASMRLAGTPLNEQFF. The entire variable domain, with the rest obtained from reference TRBV19 and TRBJ2-1, is as follows: DGGITQSPKYLFRKEGQNVTLSCEQNLNHDAMYWYRQDPGQGLRLIYYSQIVNDFQKGDIAEGYSVSREKKESFPLTVTSAQKNPTAFYLCASMRLAGTPLNEQFFGPGTRLTVL.

The J gene is TRBJ2-1, the V gene TRBV10-1, with a tentative D call TRBD1 (6 bases). Germline CDR1 WNHNN, CDR2 SYGVQD (reference sequence). The CDR3 spans 14 residues. V lost 8 bases, J lost 4 bases, and 15 bases lay in between. This CDR3 reads CASRDRTLYNEQFF. CDR3 coding DNA: TGCGCCAGCCGCGACAGGACGCTTTACAATGAGCAGTTCTTC.

The genes are TRBV28 and TRBJ2-7, with a weak D call TRBD2 (6 bases). This CDR3 has 15 residues. With 6 bases removed from V and 0 bases from J, the gap between germline ends came to 15 bases. Germline V CDR1 and CDR2: MDHEN, SYDVKM. The CDR3: CASSPQGLPSYEQYF. The CDR3 DNA reads TGTGCCAGCAGCCCCCAGGGACTGCCCTCCTACGAGCAGTACTTC.

V and J are TRBV5-5 and TRBJ1-4, with 7 bases identical to TRBD1. The CDR3 length is 15 residues. The germline V gene encodes CDR1 SGHKS and CDR2 YYEKEE (reference sequence). J was trimmed by 8 bases and V by 3 bases; bases with no gene match: 10. CDR3 amino acids: CASSYETGRWEKLFF. The CDR3 DNA is TGTGCCAGCAGCTACGAGACAGGGCGGTGGGAAAAACTGTTTTTT.

The genes are TRBV19 and TRBJ2-7, with 7 nucleotides matching TRBD2. The CDR3 spans 13 residues. V was clipped by 6 bases and J by 5 bases; unmatched bases: 7. Germline values: CDR1 LNHDA, CDR2 SQIVND (reference sequence). CDR3 sequence (DNA): TGTGCCAGTAGAAGAAGCGGGAAGGACGAGCAGTACTTC. This translates into CASRRSGKDEQYF.

The CDR3 DNA is TGTGCCAGTAGTGCCCAACTCGGGGGGCGTAGGACCGGGGAGCTGTTTTTT. This translates into CASSAQLGGRRTGELFF. The chain couples TRBV19 to TRBJ2-2, with D possibly being TRBD2 (7 bases). The V end lost 5 bases, the J end lost 5 bases, and 21 bases lay between the germline ends. The CDR3 extends over 17 amino acids. Germline lookup yields CDR1 LNHDA and CDR2 SQIVND (reference sequence).

The chain uses TRBV7-3 and TRBJ1-2, with D possibly being TRBD1 (5 bases). This CDR3 region has 13 residues. Germline V gives CDR1 SGHTA, CDR2 FQGTGA. Trimming left V 3 bases short and J 4 bases short, with 9 bases between. The CDR3 here is CASSLGQSYGYTF. For the CDR3, the DNA is TGTGCCAGCAGCTTGGGGCAGAGCTATGGCTACACCTTC.

The chain links TRBV13 to TRBJ1-2, with 9 bases fitting TRBD1. The CDR3 sequence is 14 residues long. V was clipped by 4 bases and J by 7 bases; unmatched bases: 7. Germline CDR1 PRHDT, CDR2 FYEKMQ (reference sequence). DNA for the CDR3: TGTGCCAGCAGCTCAGCGGACAGGGGAGGTGGCTACACCTTC. Translated: CASSSADRGGGYTF. The whole variable domain, remainder taken from reference TRBV13 and TRBJ1-2, is AAGVIQSPRHLIKEKRETATLKCYPIPRHDTVYWYQQGPGQDPQFLISFYEKMQSDKGSIPDRFSAQQFSDYHSELNMSSLELGDSALYFCASSSADRGGGYTFGSGTRLTVV.

This sequence joins TRBV7-3 and TRBJ2-3; 8 bases match TRBD1. CDR3 length equals 12 residues. V shed 8 bases, J shed 4 bases, and the junction held 2 bases outside the gene matches. Germline V CDR1 and CDR2: SGHTA, FQGTGA. Written as DNA, the CDR3 is TGTGCCAGCGGACAGGGTCCAGATACGCAGTATTTT. Translated, it gives CASGQGPDTQYF.

The chain carries TRBV27 and TRBJ1-5; no firm D call. Per the germline V gene, CDR1 is MNHEY and CDR2 is SMNVEV (reference sequence). The V and J ends lost 0 bases and 0 bases respectively, with 3 bases between them. There are 14 residues in the CDR3. The CDR3 DNA follows: TGTGCCAGCAGTTTATCCTATAGCAATCAGCCCCAGCATTTT. Protein sequence: CASSLSYSNQPQHF.

The CDR3 DNA reads TGTGCCAGCAGCGCTACCGGGACTAGCGGGAGCAGGGATGAGCAGTTCTTC. Translating gives CASSATGTSGSRDEQFF. The chain combines TRBV11-2 with TRBJ2-1; 14 bases align to TRBD2. The CDR3 covers 17 residues. The germline gives CDR1 SGHAT, CDR2 FQNNGV. V trimming: 5 bases; J trimming: 8 bases; junction bases outside the gene matches: 11. The entire variable domain, with the rest obtained from reference TRBV11-2 and TRBJ2-1, is as follows: EAGVAQSPRYKIIEKRQSVAFWCNPISGHATLYWYQQILGQGPKLLIQFQNNGVVDDSQLPKDRFSAERLKGVDSTLKIQPAKLEDSAVYLCASSATGTSGSRDEQFFGPGTRLTVL.

The rearrangement uses TRBV6-1 and TRBJ1-5; 8 nucleotides match TRBD1. V shed 3 bases and J 0 bases; nucleotides not matched to a gene: 10. The CDR3 covers 18 residues. Germline V lookup: CDR1 MNHNS, CDR2 SASEGT. The CDR3 bases are TGTGCCAGCAGTGACGGAGCAGGGGGCAGATATAGCAATCAGCCCCAGCATTTT. Translated, it gives CASSDGAGGRYSNQPQHF.

The V call is TRBV7-9, the J call TRBJ2-7, with TRBD1 identical over 7 bases. Trimming at V came to 5 bases and at J to 2 bases, leaving 9 bases not matched to a gene. The V gene's germline CDR1 is SEHNR and CDR2 FQNEAQ (reference sequence). The CDR3 is made up of 15 amino acids. CDR3 nucleotide sequence: TGTGCCAGCAGCCCCCCAGAGGGGGCGGCCTACGAGCAGTACTTC. Amino acid sequence: CASSPPEGAAYEQYF.

V gene TRBV28 combines with J gene TRBJ2-7, with D possibly being TRBD2 (5 bases). The CDR3 has 17 residues. The germline CDR1 and CDR2 sequences are MDHEN and SYDVKM. V was trimmed by 3 bases and J by 4 bases, leaving 22 bases between them. The CDR3 DNA reads TGTGCCAGCAGTTTTACACCGGAAACCGGAGGACTTTACGAGCAGTACTTC. This sequence encodes CASSFTPETGGLYEQYF.

The chain is built from TRBV6-6 and TRBJ2-3; TRBD2 agrees at 9 bases. After removal of 6 bases from V and 4 bases from J, the junction contained 11 bases not matched to a gene. Germline CDR1 MNHNY, CDR2 SVGAGI (reference sequence). This CDR3 has 16 amino acids. CDR3 region: CASSISGSTRADTQYF. CDR3 in DNA: TGTGCCAGCAGCATTAGCGGGAGTACGAGGGCAGATACGCAGTATTTT.

The rearrangement joins TRBV7-3 to TRBJ1-4; possibly TRBD1 for D (6 bases). The length of the CDR3 is 13 residues. CDR1 and CDR2 from the germline V gene are SGHTA and FQGTGA. V lost 2 bases and J lost 5, with 6 bases in between. CDR3 sequence reads: CASSLQGNEKLFF. In nucleotides, the CDR3 is TGTGCCAGCAGCTTACAGGGGAATGAAAAACTGTTTTTT.